This entry describes one TCR beta chain. This entry comes from a study of blood T cell repertoires in COVID-19. Whole-study context: Samples came from the United States, Italy and Spain, spanning acute and convalescent COVID-19. In each case, the material was cDNA or gDNA derived from T cells, B-cell-depleted T cells, or PBMCs.

From germline, CDR1 is SNHLY and CDR2 FYNNEI. The germline V and J ends were trimmed by 8 bases and 1 base, with 5 bases remaining between them. The CDR3 consists of 11 residues. In the original analysis: Amplified reference gene primers provided the basis for estimating nucleated cell counts. Profiling relied on immunoSEQ multiplex PCR, and the TCRdb table lists in-frame clones only, not all of them. That table is the source of V, J and clone size, and D and trimming were worked out from the DNA. The table shows about 220,000 clones, with less than 85% occurring only once. The chain links TRBV2 to TRBJ2-5; D not certain. This TCR was recovered from a woman over 75 with acute or convalescent COVID-19. The material sequenced was peripheral blood. The CDR3 DNA sequence: TGTGCCAGCGACATCCAAGAGACCCAGTACTTC. Its translation is CASDIQETQYF.